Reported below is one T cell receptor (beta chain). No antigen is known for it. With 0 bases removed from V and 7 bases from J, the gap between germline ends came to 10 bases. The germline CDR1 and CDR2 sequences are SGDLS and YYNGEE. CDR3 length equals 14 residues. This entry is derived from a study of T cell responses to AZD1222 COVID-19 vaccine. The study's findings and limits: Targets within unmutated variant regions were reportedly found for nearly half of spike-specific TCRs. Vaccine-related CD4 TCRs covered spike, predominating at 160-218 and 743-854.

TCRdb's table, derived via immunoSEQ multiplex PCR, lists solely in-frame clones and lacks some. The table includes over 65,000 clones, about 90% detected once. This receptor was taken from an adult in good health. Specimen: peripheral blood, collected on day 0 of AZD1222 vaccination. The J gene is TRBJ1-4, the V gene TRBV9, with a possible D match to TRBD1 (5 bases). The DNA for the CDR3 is TGTGCCAGCAGCGTAGAAGGGACGAGTGAAAAACTGTTTTTT. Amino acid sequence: CASSVEGTSEKLFF.